These 10 T cell receptor beta chains were all obtained from the same sample, sequenced in a study of T cell repertoires in cytomegalovirus infection. For these TCRs, the target antigens are not known. MiXCR was run by TCRdb on the reads, yielding one entry per CDR3 protein. The repertoire has 400,000 to 600,000 distinct CDR3 sequences, about 42% of them found once; the top ten carry about 39%. Sample: cultured PBMCs, taken from culture after CMV antigen stimulation. The receptors originated from a human donor in good health (CMV status not recorded). Some clones in this sample may be carry-over from other donors' samples.

In this sample, this clonotype turned up once. The rearrangement links TRBV28 to TRBJ2-2; TRBD2 matches at 8 bases. The CDR3 is 16 residues long. Germline CDR1 and CDR2: MDHEN and SYDVKM. V lost 3 bases to trimming and J lost 4 bases; unmatched junction nucleotides: 7. In nucleotides, the CDR3 is TGTGCCAGCAGTTTTCTTCCGGGGGGGGTCACCGGGGAGCTGTTTTTT. Residues: CASSFLPGGVTGELFF.

Only a few counts were recorded for this clonotype. CDR3 in DNA: TGTGCCAGCAGCTTGTGGGGGAGATTTAACACTGAAGCTTTCTTT. This sequence encodes CASSLWGRFNTEAFF. The rearrangement links TRBV5-6 to TRBJ1-1; TRBD1 is a possible D gene (5 bases). CDR1 is SGHDT and CDR2 is YYEEEE in the germline V gene. The length of the CDR3 is 15 residues. V lost 1 base and J lost 2, with 12 bases in between.

V and J are TRBV19 and TRBJ2-1; 9 bases agree with TRBD2. The CDR3 totals 13 residues. CDR1 is LNHDA and CDR2 is SQIVND in the germline V gene (reference sequence). V shed 5 bases, J shed 13 bases, and the junction held 9 bases outside the gene matches. Here the CDR3 reads CASSREHSGSQFF. In DNA, the CDR3 is TGTGCCAGTAGTCGAGAACATAGCGGGAGTCAGTTCTTC.

CDR3 loop: CAISESWGFTEAFF. Written as DNA, the CDR3 is TGTGCCATCAGTGAGTCGTGGGGGTTCACTGAAGCTTTCTTT. V is TRBV10-3 and J is TRBJ1-1; D perhaps matches TRBD1 (5 bases). The germline gives CDR1 ENHRY, CDR2 SYGVKD. This CDR3 has 14 amino acids. The V gene lost 0 bases and the J gene lost 4 bases, with 9 bases spanning the gap.

This clonotype was seen a few times. V gene TRBV28 combines with J gene TRBJ2-3, with 13 nucleotides matching TRBD2. Germline CDR1 reads MDHEN; CDR2 reads SYDVKM. The J segment lost 0 bases and the V segment lost 5 bases, leaving 11 bases of the junction unmatched. The CDR3 totals 19 residues. The CDR3 bases are TGTGCCAGCAGTCCCAAACCCCCACTAGCGGGGGGGAGCACAGATACGCAGTATTTT. This gives the protein CASSPKPPLAGGSTDTQYF.

The J gene is TRBJ2-3, the V gene TRBV29-1; tentative D call: TRBD1 (5 bases). V shed 5 bases and J shed 2 bases, with 17 bases lying between them. This CDR3 has 15 residues. Germline lookup yields CDR1 SQVTM and CDR2 ANQGSEA. CDR3 sequence (DNA): TGCAGCGTTCCCGCTAGGTGGGGCACCACAGATACGCAGTATTTT. It encodes CSVPARWGTTDTQYF.

The chain's CDR3 is CASNYRDYYEQYF. Here the CDR3 DNA reads TGTGCCAGTAACTACAGGGACTACTACGAGCAGTACTTC. The V call is TRBV6-1, the J call TRBJ2-7; the D gene is possibly TRBD2 (7 bases). CDR3 length equals 13 residues. V was trimmed by 9 bases and J by 3 bases, leaving 15 bases between them. Germline V gives CDR1 MNHNS, CDR2 SASEGT.

V and J are TRBV20-1 and TRBJ2-5; D gene unclear. V was pared by 4 bases and J by 1 base, with 4 bases between. Per the germline V gene, CDR1 is DFQATT and CDR2 is SNEGSKA (reference sequence). CDR3 length: 11 amino acids. The CDR3 is CSATAQETQYF. The CDR3 DNA follows: TGCAGTGCTACGGCCCAAGAGACCCAGTACTTC.

The V and J genes are TRBV11-2 and TRBJ2-4; D is possibly TRBD1 (5 bases). Germline V gene sequence: CDR1 SGHAT, CDR2 FQNNGV. With 5 bases removed from V and 7 bases from J, the gap between germline ends came to 18 bases. The CDR3 is made up of 15 amino acids. The CDR3, as DNA: TGTGCCAGCAGCCTGCAGGGCAGGGTGGTTAACATTCAGTACTTC. Amino acid sequence: CASSLQGRVVNIQYF.

The chain couples TRBV6-5 to TRBJ1-1; no clear D gene. The CDR3 covers 13 residues. Germline V gene lookup returns CDR1 MNHEY and CDR2 SVGAGI. Between the trimmed V and J ends, which lost 1 base and 6 bases, there was a span of 9 bases. CDR3: CASSYLGIPEAFF. The CDR3 DNA is TGTGCCAGCAGTTACTTAGGGATCCCTGAAGCTTTCTTT.